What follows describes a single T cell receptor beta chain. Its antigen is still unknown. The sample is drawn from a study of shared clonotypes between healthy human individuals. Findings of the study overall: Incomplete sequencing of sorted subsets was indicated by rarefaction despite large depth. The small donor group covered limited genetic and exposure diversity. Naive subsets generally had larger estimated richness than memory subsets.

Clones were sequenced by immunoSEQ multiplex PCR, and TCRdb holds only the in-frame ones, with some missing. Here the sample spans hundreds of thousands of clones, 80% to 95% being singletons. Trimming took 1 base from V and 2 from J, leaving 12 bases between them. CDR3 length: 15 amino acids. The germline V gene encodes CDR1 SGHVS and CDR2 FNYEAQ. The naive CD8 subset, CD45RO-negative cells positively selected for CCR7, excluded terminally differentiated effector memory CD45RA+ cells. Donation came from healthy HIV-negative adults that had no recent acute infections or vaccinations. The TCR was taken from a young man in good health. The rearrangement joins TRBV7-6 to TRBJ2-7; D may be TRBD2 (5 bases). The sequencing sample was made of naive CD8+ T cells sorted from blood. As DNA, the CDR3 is TGTGCCAGCAGCTTAGAGATAACGGGGACCTACGAGCAGTACTTC. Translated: CASSLEITGTYEQYF.